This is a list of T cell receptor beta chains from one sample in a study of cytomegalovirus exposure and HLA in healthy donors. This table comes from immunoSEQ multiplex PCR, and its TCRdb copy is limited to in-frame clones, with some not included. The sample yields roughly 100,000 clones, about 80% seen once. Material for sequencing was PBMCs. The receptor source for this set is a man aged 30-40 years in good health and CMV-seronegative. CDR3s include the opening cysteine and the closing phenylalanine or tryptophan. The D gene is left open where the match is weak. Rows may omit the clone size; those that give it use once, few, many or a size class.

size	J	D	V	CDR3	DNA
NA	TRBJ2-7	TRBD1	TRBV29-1	CSARDRGYEQYF	TGCAGCGCCCGGGACAGGGGTTACGAGCAGTACTTC
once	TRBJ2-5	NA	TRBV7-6	CASSFGPGETQYF	TGTGCCAGCAGCTTTGGCCCGGGGGAGACCCAGTACTTC
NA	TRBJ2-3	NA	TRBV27	CASHRASTDTQYF	TGTGCCAGCCACAGGGCTAGCACAGATACGCAGTATTTT
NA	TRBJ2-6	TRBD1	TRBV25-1	CASNAGTADSGANVLTF	TGTGCCAGCAACGCCGGGACAGCGGACTCTGGGGCCAACGTCCTGACTTTC
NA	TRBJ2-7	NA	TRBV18	CASSHSTGQALSYEQYF	TGTGCCAGCTCACACTCGACAGGACAAGCTCTATCCTACGAGCAGTACTTC
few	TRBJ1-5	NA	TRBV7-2	CASSPSSNQPQHF	TGTGCCAGCAGCCCTAGTTCCAATCAGCCCCAGCATTTT
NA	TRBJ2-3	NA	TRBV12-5	CASGLGSDTQYF	TGTGCTAGTGGTTTGGGGAGCGATACGCAGTATTTT
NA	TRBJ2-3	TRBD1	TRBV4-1	CASSQWTGRSSDTQYF	TGCGCCAGCAGCCAGTGGACAGGGCGGTCATCAGATACGCAGTATTTT
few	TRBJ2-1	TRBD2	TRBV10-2	CASSESGLAANEQFF	TGCGCCAGCAGTGAGTCAGGACTAGCGGCCAATGAGCAGTTCTTC
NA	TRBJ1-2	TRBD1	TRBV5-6	CASSLLPGQGLYGYTF	TGTGCCAGCAGTCTTTTACCGGGACAGGGACTATATGGCTACACCTTC
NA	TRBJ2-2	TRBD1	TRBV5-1	CASSLDRVGNTGELFF	TGCGCCAGCAGCTTAGACAGGGTGGGGAACACCGGGGAGCTGTTTTTT
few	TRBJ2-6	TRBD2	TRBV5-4	CASSFGGRRSGANVLTF	TGTGCCAGCAGCTTTGGCGGGAGACGCTCTGGGGCCAACGTCCTGACTTTC
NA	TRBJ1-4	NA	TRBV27	CASSPPGRTNEKLFF	TGTGCCAGCAGTCCTCCAGGGAGGACTAATGAAAAACTGTTTTTT
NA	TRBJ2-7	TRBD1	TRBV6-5	CASSFGQGSYEQYF	TGTGCCAGCAGCTTCGGACAGGGATCCTACGAGCAGTACTTC
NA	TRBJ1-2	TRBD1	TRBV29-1	CSGWDRAYGYTF	TGCAGCGGGTGGGACAGGGCCTATGGCTACACCTTC
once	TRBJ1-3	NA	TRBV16	CASSQGGVSGNTIYF	TGTGCCAGCAGCCAAGGGGGCGTCTCTGGAAACACCATATATTTT
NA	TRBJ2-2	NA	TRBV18	CASSQLDTGELFF	TGTGCCAGCTCCCAACTGGACACCGGGGAGCTGTTTTTT
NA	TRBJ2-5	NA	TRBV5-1	CASSSGTGTTQETQYF	TGCGCCAGCAGTTCGGGAACCGGGACAACTCAAGAGACCCAGTACTTC
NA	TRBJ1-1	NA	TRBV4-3	CASSQDYYRSNTEAFF	TGCGCCAGCAGCCAAGATTATTACAGGTCGAACACTGAAGCTTTCTTT
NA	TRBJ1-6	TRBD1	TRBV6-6	CASSYHGTENNSPLHF	TGTGCCAGCAGTTACCACGGGACAGAGAACAATTCACCCCTCCACTTT
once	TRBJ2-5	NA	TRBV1	CTSSHTEEVYCPVTQYF	TGCACCAGCAGCCATACGGAAGAGGTCTATTGTCCCGTGACCCAGTACTTC
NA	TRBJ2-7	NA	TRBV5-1	CASSLGSGGLGEQYF	TGCGCCAGCAGCTTGGGGTCTGGGGGGTTGGGCGAGCAGTACTTC
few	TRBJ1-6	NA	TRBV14	CASSQITRGSPLHF	TGTGCCAGCAGCCAAATAACGCGGGGTTCACCCCTCCACTTT
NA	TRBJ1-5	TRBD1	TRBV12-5	CASGLVKGAGTGGNQPQHF	TGTGCTAGTGGTTTGGTAAAGGGGGCTGGGACAGGGGGCAATCAGCCCCAGCATTTT
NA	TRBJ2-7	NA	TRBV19	CASSIDGAYEQYF	TGTGCCAGTAGTATCGATGGAGCCTACGAGCAGTACTTC
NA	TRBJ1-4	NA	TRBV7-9	CSSSARLGEKLFF	TGTTCCAGCAGCGCCAGACTAGGGGAAAAACTGTTTTTT
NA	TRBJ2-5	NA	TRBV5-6	CASSSGTFETQYF	TGTGCCAGCAGCTCCGGGACATTTGAGACCCAGTACTTC
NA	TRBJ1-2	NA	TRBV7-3	CASSLNKDTGYTF	TGTGCCAGCAGCTTAAATAAGGACACTGGCTACACCTTC
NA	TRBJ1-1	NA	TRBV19	CASSIVFGFEAFF	TGTGCCAGTAGTATAGTCTTCGGTTTTGAAGCTTTCTTT